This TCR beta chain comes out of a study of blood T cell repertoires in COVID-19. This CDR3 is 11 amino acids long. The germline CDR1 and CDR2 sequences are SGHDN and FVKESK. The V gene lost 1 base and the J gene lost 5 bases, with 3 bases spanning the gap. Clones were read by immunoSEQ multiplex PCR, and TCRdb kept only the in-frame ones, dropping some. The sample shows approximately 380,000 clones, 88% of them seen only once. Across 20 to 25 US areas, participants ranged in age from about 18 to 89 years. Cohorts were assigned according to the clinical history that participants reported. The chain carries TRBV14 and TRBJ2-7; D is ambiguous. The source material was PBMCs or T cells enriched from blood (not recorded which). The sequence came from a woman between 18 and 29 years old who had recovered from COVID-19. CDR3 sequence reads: CASSQVDEQYF. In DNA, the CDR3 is TGTGCCAGCAGCCAAGTCGACGAGCAGTACTTC.